This paragraph reports one T cell receptor beta chain. These data come from a study of naive and memory T cell subsets. Both TRBC1 and TRBC2 were covered by a beta constant-region primer of two equimolar oligonucleotides. Nested alpha and beta constant-region primers with the SP2 primer drove four PCR rounds on ligated cDNA. TCRdb processed the UMI-ligation and nested PCR reads anew with MiXCR; each CDR3 protein has one entry. The profile shows about 120,000 distinct CDR3 sequences, 36% of them singletons. The TCR was taken from a human donor in good health. The sample consisted of central memory CD4+ T cells from blood.

In DNA, the CDR3 is TGTGCCAGCAGTGAGCTGGGGGGACAGGTGAACATTCAGTACTTC. Amino acids: CASSELGGQVNIQYF. The chain recombines TRBV6-1 with TRBJ2-4; 8 bases align to TRBD1. V lost 3 bases, J lost 7 bases, and 8 bases stayed unmatched. Germline values: CDR1 MNHNS, CDR2 SASEGT. This CDR3 contains 15 residues.